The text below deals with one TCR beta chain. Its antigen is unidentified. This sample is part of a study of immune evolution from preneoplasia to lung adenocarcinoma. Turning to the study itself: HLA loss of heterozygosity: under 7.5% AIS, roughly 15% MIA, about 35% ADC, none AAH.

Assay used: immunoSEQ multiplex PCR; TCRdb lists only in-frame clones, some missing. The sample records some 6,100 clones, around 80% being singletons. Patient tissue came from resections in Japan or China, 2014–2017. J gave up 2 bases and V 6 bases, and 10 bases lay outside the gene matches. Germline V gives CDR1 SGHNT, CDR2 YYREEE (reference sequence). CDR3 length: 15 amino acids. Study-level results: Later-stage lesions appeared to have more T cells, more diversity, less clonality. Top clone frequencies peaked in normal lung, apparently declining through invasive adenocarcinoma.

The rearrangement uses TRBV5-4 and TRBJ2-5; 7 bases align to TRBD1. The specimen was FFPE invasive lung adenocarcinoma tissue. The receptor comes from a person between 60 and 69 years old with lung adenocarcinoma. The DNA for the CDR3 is TGTGCCAGCACCCTTGGGGGCAGGGGGCAAGAGACCCAGTACTTC. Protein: CASTLGGRGQETQYF.